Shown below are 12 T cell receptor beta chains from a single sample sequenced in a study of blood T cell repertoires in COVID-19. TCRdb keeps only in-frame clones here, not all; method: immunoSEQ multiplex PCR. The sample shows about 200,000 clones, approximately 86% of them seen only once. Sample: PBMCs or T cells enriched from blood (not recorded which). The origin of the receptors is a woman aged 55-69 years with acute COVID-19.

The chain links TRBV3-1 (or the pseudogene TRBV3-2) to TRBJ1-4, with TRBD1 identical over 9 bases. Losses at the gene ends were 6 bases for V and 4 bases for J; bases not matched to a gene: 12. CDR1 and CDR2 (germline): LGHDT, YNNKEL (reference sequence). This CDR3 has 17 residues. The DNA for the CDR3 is TGTGCCAGCAGACTCGGGACAGGGAATTTTAATAATGAAAAACTGTTTTTT. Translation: CASRLGTGNFNNEKLFF.

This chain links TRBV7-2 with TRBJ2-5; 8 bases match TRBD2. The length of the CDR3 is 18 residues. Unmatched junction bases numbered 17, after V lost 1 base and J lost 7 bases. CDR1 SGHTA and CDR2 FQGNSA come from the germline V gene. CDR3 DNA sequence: TGTGCCAGCAGCTTAGGGGTGATTGCGGGAGGCTCTCGTCCGACCCAGTACTTC. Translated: CASSLGVIAGGSRPTQYF.

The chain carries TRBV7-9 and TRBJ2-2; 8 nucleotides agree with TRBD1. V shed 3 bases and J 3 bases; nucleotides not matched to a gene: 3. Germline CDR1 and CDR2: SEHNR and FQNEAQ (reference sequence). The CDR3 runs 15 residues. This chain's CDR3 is CASSFPTGDTGELFF. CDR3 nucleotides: TGTGCCAGCAGCTTTCCGACAGGGGACACCGGGGAGCTGTTTTTT.

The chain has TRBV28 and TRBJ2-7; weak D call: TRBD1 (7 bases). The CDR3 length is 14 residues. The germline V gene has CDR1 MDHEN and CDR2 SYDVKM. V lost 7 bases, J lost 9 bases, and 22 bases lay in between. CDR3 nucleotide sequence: TGTGCCAGCAAAGGGGGGACAGACCTAGGGGTGCAGTACGTC. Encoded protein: CASKGGTDLGVQYV.

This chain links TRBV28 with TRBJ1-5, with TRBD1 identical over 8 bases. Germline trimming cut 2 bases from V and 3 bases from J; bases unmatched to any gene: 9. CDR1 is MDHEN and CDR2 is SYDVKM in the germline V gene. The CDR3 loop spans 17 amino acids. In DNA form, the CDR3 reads TGTGCCAGCAGTTTACTTGCGGACAGGGCTAACAATCAGCCCCAGCATTTT. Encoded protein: CASSLLADRANNQPQHF.

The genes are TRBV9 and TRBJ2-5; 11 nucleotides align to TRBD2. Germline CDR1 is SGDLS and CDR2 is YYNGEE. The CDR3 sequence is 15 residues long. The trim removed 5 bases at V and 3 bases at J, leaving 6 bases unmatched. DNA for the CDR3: TGTGCCAGCAGGGAGTTAGCGGGGGGGAAAGAGACCCAGTACTTC. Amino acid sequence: CASRELAGGKETQYF.

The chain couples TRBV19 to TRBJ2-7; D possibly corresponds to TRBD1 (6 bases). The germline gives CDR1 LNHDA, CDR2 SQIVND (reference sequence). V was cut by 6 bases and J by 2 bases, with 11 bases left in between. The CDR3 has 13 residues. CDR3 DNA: TGTGCCAGTAGCCCCAGGGGACCCTACGAGCAGTACTTC. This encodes CASSPRGPYEQYF. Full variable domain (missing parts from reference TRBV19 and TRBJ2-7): DGGITQSPKYLFRKEGQNVTLSCEQNLNHDAMYWYRQDPGQGLRLIYYSQIVNDFQKGDIAEGYSVSREKKESFPLTVTSAQKNPTAFYLCASSPRGPYEQYFGPGTRLTVT.

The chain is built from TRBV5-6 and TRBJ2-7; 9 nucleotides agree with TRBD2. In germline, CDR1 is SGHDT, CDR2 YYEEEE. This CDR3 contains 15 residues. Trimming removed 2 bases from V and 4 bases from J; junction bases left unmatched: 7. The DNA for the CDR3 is TGTGCCAGCAGCTTACTAGCGGGTCTATTATACGAGCAGTACTTC. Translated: CASSLLAGLLYEQYF.

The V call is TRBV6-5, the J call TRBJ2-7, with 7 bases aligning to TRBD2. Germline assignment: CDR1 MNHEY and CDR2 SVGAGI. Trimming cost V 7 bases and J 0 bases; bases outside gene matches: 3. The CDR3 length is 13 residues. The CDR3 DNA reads TGTGCCAGCACGGCGGGAGCCTCCTACGAGCAGTACTTC. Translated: CASTAGASYEQYF.

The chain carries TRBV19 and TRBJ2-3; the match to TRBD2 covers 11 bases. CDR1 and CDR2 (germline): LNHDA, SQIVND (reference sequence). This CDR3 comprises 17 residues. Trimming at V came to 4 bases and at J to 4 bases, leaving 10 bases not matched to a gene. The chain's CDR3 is CASSNRGTSGSADTQYF. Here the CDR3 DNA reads TGTGCCAGTAGTAACCGGGGCACTAGCGGGAGTGCAGATACGCAGTATTTT.

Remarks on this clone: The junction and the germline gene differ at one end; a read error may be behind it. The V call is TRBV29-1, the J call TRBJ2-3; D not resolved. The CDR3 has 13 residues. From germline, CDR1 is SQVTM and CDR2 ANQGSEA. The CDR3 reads CSVAPYGTVTQYF. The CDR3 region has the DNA TGCAGCGTTGCCCCGTATGGTACAGTTACGCAGTATTTT.

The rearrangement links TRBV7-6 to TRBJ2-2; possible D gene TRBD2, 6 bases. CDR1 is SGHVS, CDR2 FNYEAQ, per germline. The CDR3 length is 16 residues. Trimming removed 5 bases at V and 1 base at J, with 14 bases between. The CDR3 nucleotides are TGTGCCAGCAGCCCGGAGGGGCTAGGGAACACCGGGGAGCTGTTTTTT. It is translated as CASSPEGLGNTGELFF.